Here is one T cell receptor beta chain with its context. The target antigen is unknown. Germline V gene data show CDR1 as LNHDA and CDR2 as SQIVND (reference sequence). The CDR3 runs 14 residues. Trimming pared 7 bases from V and 0 bases from J, leaving 10 bases between. This table comes from immunoSEQ multiplex PCR, and its TCRdb copy is limited to in-frame clones, with some not included. The table records 100,000 to 120,000 clones, 94% of them present only once. This sample was included in a study of T cell responses to AZD1222 COVID-19 vaccine. Notes on the study in general: Vaccine-associated CD4 TCRs spanned spike, dominant at 160-218 and 743-854. Repertoires were obtained only post-peak T cell response.

This clonotype originated in an adult who received the AZD1222 COVID-19 vaccine. This chain uses TRBV19 with TRBJ1-5; no reliable D call. The specimen comprised peripheral blood, sampled 28 days after the second AZD1222 dose. The CDR3 bases are TGTGCCAGTAAGTTCCTGAATAGCAATCAGCCCCAGCATTTT. Translated: CASKFLNSNQPQHF.